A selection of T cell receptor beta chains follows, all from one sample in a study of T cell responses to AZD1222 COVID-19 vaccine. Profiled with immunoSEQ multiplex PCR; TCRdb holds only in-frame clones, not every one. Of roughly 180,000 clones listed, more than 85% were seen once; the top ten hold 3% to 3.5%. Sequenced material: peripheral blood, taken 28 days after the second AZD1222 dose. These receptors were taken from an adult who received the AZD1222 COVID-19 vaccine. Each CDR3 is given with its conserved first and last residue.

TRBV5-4,CASSLPLGRAFF
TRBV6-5,CASQRGLAGADTQYF
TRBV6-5,CASSLKTGTAFYEQYF
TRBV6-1,CASSEAQDRFLSGYTF
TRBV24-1,CATSDSTRTGQRGYTF
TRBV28,CASRMAWGDLAKNIQYF
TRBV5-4,CASSTASGANVLTF
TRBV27,CASSNAGTEPNYGYTF
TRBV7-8,CASSATVAGHYNEQFF
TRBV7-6,CASSKLYSGRDYNEQFF
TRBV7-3,CASSPVGADTQYF
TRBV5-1,CASSRSLAGGSSDTQYF